This is a list of T cell receptor beta chains from one sample in a study of T cells in Graves' hyperthyroidism and ophthalmopathy. TCRdb re-derived calls from the multiplex PCR reads in MiXCR, one entry per CDR3 protein. The data show roughly 580,000 distinct CDR3 sequences, with approximately 44% seen just once and 6.5% to 9% held by the top ten. Input material: peripheral blood or thyroid tissue (not recorded which). The receptor source for this set is a young woman with Graves' hyperthyroidism. Each CDR3 is given with its conserved first and last residue. Each record gives: D gene, clone size, J gene, V gene, CDR3 protein, CDR3 DNA. A D gene is named only where the DNA matches it firmly. Some rows have no size entry. The others give once, few or many, or a class for an expanded clone.

D gene: TRBD2
clone size: few
J gene: TRBJ2-7
V gene: TRBV4-1
CDR3 protein: CASSQEGGSYEQYF
CDR3 DNA: TGTGCCAGCAGCCAAGAGGGCGGGAGTTACGAGCAGTACTTC

D gene: .
clone size: .
J gene: TRBJ2-5
V gene: TRBV2
CDR3 protein: CASRRQDKETQYF
CDR3 DNA: TGTGCCAGCAGGAGGCAGGATAAAGAGACCCAGTACTTC

D gene: TRBD1
clone size: once
J gene: TRBJ2-6
V gene: TRBV20-1
CDR3 protein: CSDGQGNTEAF
CDR3 DNA: TGCAGCGACGGACAGGGTAACACTGAAGCTTTC

D gene: TRBD1
clone size: .
J gene: TRBJ1-1
V gene: TRBV7-9
CDR3 protein: CASSFPGQGAEAFF
CDR3 DNA: TGTGCCAGCAGCTTCCCGGGACAGGGGGCTGAAGCTTTCTTT

D gene: .
clone size: .
J gene: TRBJ1-1
V gene: TRBV10-3
CDR3 protein: CAISETRDLAFF
CDR3 DNA: TGTGCCATCAGTGAGACCCGGGACCTAGCTTTCTTT

D gene: TRBD2
clone size: few
J gene: TRBJ2-5
V gene: TRBV7-9
CDR3 protein: CASSRRPGLNQETQYF
CDR3 DNA: TGCGCCAGCAGCCGAAGACCGGGACTAAACCAAGAGACCCAGTACTTC

D gene: .
clone size: many
J gene: TRBJ1-1
V gene: TRBV7-9
CDR3 protein: CASSQQGDREAFF
CDR3 DNA: TGTGCCAGCAGCCAACAGGGAGACCGTGAAGCTTTCTTT

D gene: .
clone size: many
J gene: TRBJ2-5
V gene: TRBV20-1
CDR3 protein: CSARETQYF
CDR3 DNA: TGCAGTGCTAGGGAGACCCAGTACTTC

D gene: .
clone size: .
J gene: TRBJ1-2
V gene: TRBV2
CDR3 protein: CASIGGESAGYTF
CDR3 DNA: TGTGCCAGCATAGGGGGGGAGAGTGCCGGCTACACCTTC

D gene: .
clone size: few
J gene: TRBJ1-5
V gene: TRBV2
CDR3 protein: CASSEFVVQLDQPQHF
CDR3 DNA: TGTGCCAGCAGTGAATTCGTAGTACAGCTCGATCAGCCCCAGCATTTT

D gene: .
clone size: .
J gene: TRBJ2-7
V gene: TRBV4-2
CDR3 protein: CASSQDQQRIQGEQYF
CDR3 DNA: TGTGCCAGCAGCCAAGATCAGCAAAGGATTCAGGGTGAGCAGTACTTC

D gene: .
clone size: many
J gene: TRBJ1-1
V gene: TRBV2
CDR3 protein: CASTSIREAFF
CDR3 DNA: TGTGCCAGCACCTCGATCCGTGAAGCTTTCTTT

D gene: .
clone size: many
J gene: TRBJ1-5
V gene: TRBV7-9
CDR3 protein: CASSFPDQPQHF
CDR3 DNA: TGTGCCAGCAGCTTCCCGGATCAGCCCCAGCATTTT

D gene: TRBD1
clone size: many
J gene: TRBJ1-1
V gene: TRBV29-1
CDR3 protein: CSVEGGGTGNLNTEAFF
CDR3 DNA: TGCAGCGTTGAAGGTGGGGGGACAGGGAATCTGAACACTGAAGCTTTCTTT

D gene: TRBD2
clone size: .
J gene: TRBJ2-2
V gene: TRBV7-9
CDR3 protein: CASSLGVELAGLGELFF
CDR3 DNA: TGTGCCAGCAGCTTAGGAGTCGAACTAGCGGGTCTCGGGGAGCTGTTTTTT

D gene: .
clone size: .
J gene: TRBJ1-5
V gene: TRBV7-3
CDR3 protein: CASSRGPWGQPQHF
CDR3 DNA: TGTGCCAGCAGTCGGGGTCCTTGGGGTCAGCCCCAGCATTTT

D gene: TRBD2
clone size: many
J gene: TRBJ2-5
V gene: TRBV20-1
CDR3 protein: CSASGLVLETQYF
CDR3 DNA: TGCAGTGCTAGCGGACTAGTATTGGAGACCCAGTACTTC

D gene: .
clone size: .
J gene: TRBJ2-7
V gene: TRBV7-9
CDR3 protein: CASSLGSQAPYEQYF
CDR3 DNA: TGTGCCAGCAGCTTAGGGTCTCAGGCCCCCTACGAGCAGTACTTC

D gene: TRBD1
clone size: .
J gene: TRBJ2-7
V gene: TRBV20-1
CDR3 protein: CSADNYRGEQYF
CDR3 DNA: TGCAGTGCTGATAATTACAGGGGCGAGCAGTACTTC

D gene: .
clone size: .
J gene: TRBJ2-7
V gene: TRBV5-1
CDR3 protein: CASSYGLLSPYEQYF
CDR3 DNA: TGCGCCAGCAGCTACGGACTGCTAAGCCCCTACGAGCAGTACTTC

D gene: .
clone size: many
J gene: TRBJ1-2
V gene: TRBV24-1
CDR3 protein: CATSDGTDGYTF
CDR3 DNA: TGTGCCACCAGTGATGGGACGGATGGCTACACCTTC

D gene: .
clone size: .
J gene: TRBJ2-3
V gene: TRBV25-1
CDR3 protein: CATRTPHGTDTQYF
CDR3 DNA: TGTGCCACCCGGACTCCCCATGGCACAGATACGCAGTATTTT

D gene: .
clone size: few
J gene: TRBJ1-1
V gene: TRBV7-2
CDR3 protein: CASSLLANTEAFF
CDR3 DNA: TGTGCCAGCAGCTTACTAGCGAACACTGAAGCTTTCTTT

D gene: .
clone size: once
J gene: TRBJ1-2
V gene: TRBV7-8
CDR3 protein: CASSQVFPGNYGYTF
CDR3 DNA: TGCGCCAGCAGCCAAGTTTTCCCGGGTAACTATGGCTACACCTTC

D gene: .
clone size: many
J gene: TRBJ2-7
V gene: TRBV29-1
CDR3 protein: CSVITELYEQYF
CDR3 DNA: TGCAGCGTCATAACAGAATTATACGAGCAGTACTTC

D gene: TRBD1
clone size: once
J gene: TRBJ1-1
V gene: TRBV7-2
CDR3 protein: CASSSDRADTEAFF
CDR3 DNA: TGCGCCAGCAGCTCGGACAGGGCGGACACTGAAGCTTTCTTT

D gene: TRBD2
clone size: .
J gene: TRBJ2-7
V gene: TRBV29-1
CDR3 protein: CSVSGTSGYEQYF
CDR3 DNA: TGCAGCGTCTCCGGGACTAGCGGGTACGAGCAGTACTTC

D gene: .
clone size: many
J gene: TRBJ1-5
V gene: TRBV10-2
CDR3 protein: CASSDDRTYSNQPQHF
CDR3 DNA: TGCGCCAGCAGTGATGACAGGACATATAGCAATCAGCCCCAGCATTTT

D gene: .
clone size: many
J gene: TRBJ1-2
V gene: TRBV29-1
CDR3 protein: CSVELGSGGGYTF
CDR3 DNA: TGCAGCGTTGAGTTAGGGTCGGGCGGTGGCTACACCTTC

D gene: TRBD1
clone size: .
J gene: TRBJ1-1
V gene: TRBV10-3
CDR3 protein: CAIGGQGSEAFF
CDR3 DNA: TGTGCCATCGGAGGACAGGGTTCTGAAGCTTTCTTT

D gene: .
clone size: .
J gene: TRBJ1-2
V gene: TRBV29-1
CDR3 protein: CSYDRGQGYTF
CDR3 DNA: TGCAGTTATGACCGAGGGCAGGGCTACACCTTC

D gene: .
clone size: .
J gene: TRBJ1-5
V gene: TRBV19
CDR3 protein: CASIPGPVPNQPQHF
CDR3 DNA: TGTGCCAGTATCCCCGGCCCAGTTCCTAATCAGCCCCAGCATTTT

D gene: TRBD1
clone size: .
J gene: TRBJ1-6
V gene: TRBV10-3
CDR3 protein: CAISEWTGPSTPLHF
CDR3 DNA: TGTGCCATCAGTGAATGGACAGGGCCGTCGACACCCCTCCACTTT

D gene: TRBD1
clone size: few
J gene: TRBJ1-1
V gene: TRBV2
CDR3 protein: CASSVGQGPNTEAFF
CDR3 DNA: TGTGCCAGCAGCGTGGGACAGGGACCGAACACTGAAGCTTTCTTT

D gene: TRBD2
clone size: many
J gene: TRBJ2-7
V gene: TRBV7-8
CDR3 protein: CASSLAGLAGTYEQYF
CDR3 DNA: TGTGCCAGCAGCTTAGCTGGTCTAGCGGGGACCTACGAGCAGTACTTC

D gene: .
clone size: .
J gene: TRBJ2-3
V gene: TRBV29-1
CDR3 protein: CSVVGGGPDTQYF
CDR3 DNA: TGCAGCGTTGTCGGGGGTGGACCAGATACGCAGTATTTT

D gene: .
clone size: .
J gene: TRBJ2-7
V gene: TRBV15
CDR3 protein: CATSRVQGGVSEQYF
CDR3 DNA: TGTGCCACCAGCAGAGTACAGGGTGGGGTCTCCGAGCAGTACTTC

D gene: .
clone size: many
J gene: TRBJ2-5
V gene: TRBV24-1
CDR3 protein: CATSDLGPDREETQYF
CDR3 DNA: TGTGCCACCAGTGATTTGGGTCCGGACAGAGAAGAGACCCAGTACTTC

D gene: TRBD1
clone size: .
J gene: TRBJ2-2
V gene: TRBV2
CDR3 protein: CASSEWDRGLTGELFF
CDR3 DNA: TGTGCCAGCAGTGAATGGGACAGGGGGCTCACCGGGGAGCTGTTTTTT

D gene: TRBD1
clone size: once
J gene: TRBJ1-2
V gene: TRBV7-3
CDR3 protein: CASSRTQGDNYGYTF
CDR3 DNA: TGTGCCAGCAGCCGGACCCAGGGGGATAACTATGGCTACACCTTC

D gene: .
clone size: .
J gene: TRBJ1-5
V gene: TRBV19
CDR3 protein: CASSAADRPQHF
CDR3 DNA: TGTGCCAGTAGTGCCGCGGACAGACCCCAGCATTTT

D gene: .
clone size: many
J gene: TRBJ1-1
V gene: TRBV7-9
CDR3 protein: CASSADSEAFF
CDR3 DNA: TGTGCCAGCAGCGCCGACAGTGAAGCTTTCTTT

D gene: .
clone size: .
J gene: TRBJ1-1
V gene: TRBV20-1
CDR3 protein: CSARDSPPQSEGTEAFF
CDR3 DNA: TGCAGTGCTAGAGATTCTCCGCCACAGAGCGAGGGGACTGAAGCTTTCTTT

D gene: .
clone size: .
J gene: TRBJ1-1
V gene: TRBV7-2
CDR3 protein: CASSLNAGPEAFF
CDR3 DNA: TGTGCCAGCAGCCTAAATGCAGGGCCTGAAGCTTTCTTT

D gene: .
clone size: .
J gene: TRBJ1-5
V gene: TRBV6-1
CDR3 protein: CASSVGRTTSNQPQHF
CDR3 DNA: TGTGCCAGCAGCGTCGGCAGGACAACTAGCAATCAGCCCCAGCATTTT

D gene: TRBD1
clone size: .
J gene: TRBJ1-6
V gene: TRBV25-1
CDR3 protein: CASSPSGTGNSPLHF
CDR3 DNA: TGTGCCAGCAGCCCTAGCGGGACAGGGAATTCACCCCTCCACTTT

D gene: TRBD2
clone size: .
J gene: TRBJ2-5
V gene: TRBV2
CDR3 protein: CASSGAGSETQYF
CDR3 DNA: TGTGCCAGCAGTGGAGCGGGATCAGAGACCCAGTACTTC

D gene: .
clone size: many
J gene: TRBJ1-1
V gene: TRBV10-3
CDR3 protein: CASGRVGTEAFF
CDR3 DNA: TGTGCCTCCGGCCGGGTTGGGACTGAAGCTTTCTTT

D gene: .
clone size: many
J gene: TRBJ2-7
V gene: TRBV29-1
CDR3 protein: CSVGTGVNYEQYF
CDR3 DNA: TGCAGCGTTGGGACTGGGGTAAACTACGAGCAGTACTTC

D gene: .
clone size: .
J gene: TRBJ1-2
V gene: TRBV2
CDR3 protein: CASTPRGGYTF
CDR3 DNA: TGTGCCAGCACCCCCAGGGGTGGCTACACCTTC

D gene: .
clone size: many
J gene: TRBJ1-2
V gene: TRBV7-8
CDR3 protein: CASSLVDEIYGYTF
CDR3 DNA: TGTGCCAGCAGCTTAGTAGACGAAATCTATGGCTACACCTTC

D gene: .
clone size: .
J gene: TRBJ2-7
V gene: TRBV10-3
CDR3 protein: CASSYGPPAVYEQYF
CDR3 DNA: TGTGCCAGCAGTTATGGTCCCCCGGCAGTCTACGAGCAGTACTTC

D gene: TRBD1
clone size: .
J gene: TRBJ1-5
V gene: TRBV29-1
CDR3 protein: CSARQGGHQPQHF
CDR3 DNA: TGCAGCGCTAGACAGGGGGGGCATCAGCCCCAGCATTTT

D gene: .
clone size: many
J gene: TRBJ1-2
V gene: TRBV6-4
CDR3 protein: CAIGQPGYTF
CDR3 DNA: TGTGCCATCGGACAGCCTGGCTACACCTTC

D gene: .
clone size: few
J gene: TRBJ2-2
V gene: TRBV2
CDR3 protein: CASSFQGDGGELFF
CDR3 DNA: TGTGCCAGCAGTTTCCAGGGCGACGGGGGGGAGCTGTTTTTT

D gene: TRBD2
clone size: many
J gene: TRBJ2-5
V gene: TRBV24-1
CDR3 protein: CATSDSAGGETQYF
CDR3 DNA: TGTGCCACCAGTGATTCGGCGGGAGGAGAGACCCAGTACTTC

D gene: .
clone size: many
J gene: TRBJ1-1
V gene: TRBV24-1
CDR3 protein: CATSEGTGATGTEAFF
CDR3 DNA: TGTGCCACCAGTGAGGGAACCGGGGCGACCGGGACTGAAGCTTTCTTT